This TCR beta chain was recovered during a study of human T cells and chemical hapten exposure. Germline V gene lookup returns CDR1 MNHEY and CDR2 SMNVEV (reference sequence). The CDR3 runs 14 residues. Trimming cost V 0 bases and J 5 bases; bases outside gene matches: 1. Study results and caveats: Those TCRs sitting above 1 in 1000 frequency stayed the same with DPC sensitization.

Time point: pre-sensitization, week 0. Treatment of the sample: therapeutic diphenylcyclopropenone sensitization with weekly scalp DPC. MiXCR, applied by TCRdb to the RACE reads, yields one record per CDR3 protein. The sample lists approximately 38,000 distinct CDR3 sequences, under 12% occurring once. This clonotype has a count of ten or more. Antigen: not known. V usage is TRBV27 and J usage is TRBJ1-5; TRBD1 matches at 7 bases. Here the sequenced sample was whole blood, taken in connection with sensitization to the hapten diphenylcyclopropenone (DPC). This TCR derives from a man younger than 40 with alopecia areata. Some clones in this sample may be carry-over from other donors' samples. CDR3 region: CASSLSDRDQPQHF. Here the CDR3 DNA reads TGTGCCAGCAGTTTATCAGACAGGGATCAGCCCCAGCATTTT.